The next 28 T cell receptor beta chains were all read from a single sample in a study of cytomegalovirus exposure and HLA in healthy donors. The PCR used 60 Vbeta and 13 Jbeta primers. Clones were sequenced by immunoSEQ multiplex PCR, and TCRdb holds only the in-frame ones, with some missing. The sample holds roughly 200,000 clones, 60% to 85% seen once. The material sequenced was PBMCs. These receptors were collected from a male donor in good health and CMV-seronegative.

This clone has only a few counts. The chain combines TRBV21-1 with TRBJ2-5; TRBD2 is taken as the D call from the table, unchecked against the DNA. TRBV21-1 is annotated as a pseudogene. CDR3 length: 12 amino acids. This CDR3 is CASSKPPSRQYF. The CDR3, as DNA: TGTGCCAGCAGCAAACCCCCTAGCCGGCAGTACTTC.

V gene TRBV7-3 combines with J gene TRBJ2-3; no reliable D call. The V and J ends lost 1 base and 0 bases respectively, with 5 bases between them. The CDR3 runs to 14 residues. The germline CDR1 and CDR2 sequences are SGHTA and FQGTGA. CDR3 region: CASSLIGSTDTQYF. The CDR3 region has the DNA TGTGCCAGCAGCTTAATCGGGAGCACAGATACGCAGTATTTT.

This clone was counted once. The V call is TRBV2, the J call TRBJ1-5; 10 bases are a match to TRBD1. This CDR3 is built from 15 residues. Trimming at V came to 7 bases and at J to 4 bases, leaving 7 bases not matched to a gene. Germline V lookup: CDR1 SNHLY, CDR2 FYNNEI. The CDR3 region has the DNA TGTGCCAGCAACACCCCGGGACAGGGGAATCAGCCCCAGCATTTT. It translates to CASNTPGQGNQPQHF.

In regard to this clone: In the same sample, other DNA sequences code for this CDR3. The chain is built from TRBV7-2 and TRBJ1-5, with a weak D call TRBD1 (5 bases). The CDR3 extends over 14 amino acids. In germline, CDR1 is SGHTA, CDR2 FQGNSA. With 5 bases removed from V and 4 bases from J, the gap between germline ends came to 12 bases. The CDR3, as DNA: TGTGCCAGCAGCCTAGGCCGGGGGAATCAGCCCCAGCATTTT. Translation: CASSLGRGNQPQHF. Looking up the rest from reference TRBV7-2 and TRBJ1-5 gives the full variable domain: GAGVSQSPSNKVTEKGKDVELRCDPISGHTALYWYRQSLGQGLEFLIYFQGNSAPDKSGLPSDRFSAERTGGSVSTLTIQRTQQEDSAVYLCASSLGRGNQPQHFGDGTRLSIL.

This clone was counted once. The chain employs TRBV10-3 and TRBJ2-7; the D is unclear. V lost 6 bases to trimming and J lost 4 bases, with 7 bases between them. The germline V gene encodes CDR1 ENHRY and CDR2 SYGVKD. The CDR3 extends over 11 amino acids. The CDR3 region has the DNA TGTGCCATCAGCCCAGGTTACGAGCAGTACTTC. It encodes CAISPGYEQYF.

V is TRBV4-3 and J is TRBJ2-1; 9 positions match TRBD2. The CDR3 runs to 15 residues. Germline-derived CDR1 and CDR2 are LGHNA and YSLEER. Unmatched junction bases numbered 5, after V lost 7 bases and J lost 1 base. This CDR3 reads CASTTGLASYNEQFF. DNA for the CDR3: TGCGCCAGCACTACGGGACTAGCTTCCTACAATGAGCAGTTCTTC.

Here the CDR3 reads CATSRGRATGNTIYF. CDR3 sequence (DNA): TGTGCCACCAGCAGAGGCAGGGCTACTGGAAACACCATATATTTT. The rearrangement uses TRBV15 and TRBJ1-3; D is perhaps TRBD1 (5 bases). Trimming took off 1 base at V and 2 bases at J, with 9 bases between the two ends. This CDR3 is 15 amino acids long. Germline V lookup: CDR1 LNHNV, CDR2 YYDKDF (reference sequence).

This chain connects TRBV6-1 to TRBJ2-4; tentatively, D is TRBD1 (6 bases). The germline V and J ends were trimmed by 8 bases and 4 bases, with 18 bases remaining between them. Germline CDR1 is MNHNS and CDR2 is SASEGT. The CDR3 has 15 residues. CDR3 in amino acids: CASRQGEGGKNIQYF. For the CDR3, the DNA is TGTGCCAGCCGCCAAGGGGAAGGGGGTAAAAACATTCAGTACTTC.

This clone was counted a few times. This chain uses TRBV4-1 with TRBJ1-2; D is uncertain. In germline, CDR1 is MGHRA, CDR2 YSYEKL. Trimming stripped 1 base from V and 2 bases from J, with 8 bases between. This CDR3 is 14 amino acids long. The CDR3 loop reads CASSQAGGNYGYTF. In DNA, the CDR3 is TGCGCCAGCAGCCAAGCAGGAGGGAACTATGGCTACACCTTC.

This clone was seen more than once but under ten times. V and J are TRBV30 and TRBJ1-2; 7 nucleotides line up with TRBD1. The CDR3 loop spans 14 amino acids. Germline V gene sequence: CDR1 GTSNPN, CDR2 SVGIG (reference sequence). J lost 6 bases, V lost 3 bases, and 10 bases had no gene match. CDR3 nucleotides: TGTGCCTGGAGCGCTAGACAGGGTGGGAATGGCTACACCTTC. It specifies CAWSARQGGNGYTF.

The chain is built from TRBV30 and TRBJ2-7; 7 positions agree with TRBD1. V was clipped by 3 bases and J by 4 bases; unmatched bases: 6. The CDR3 extends over 13 amino acids. The germline V gene has CDR1 GTSNPN and CDR2 SVGIG (reference sequence). CDR3 coding DNA: TGTGCCTGGAGCCCGGGACAGAGGTACGAGCAGTACTTC. It specifies CAWSPGQRYEQYF.

This chain uses TRBV19 with TRBJ2-7, with TRBD1 matching over 9 bases. This CDR3 has 14 residues. Germline-derived CDR1 and CDR2 are LNHDA and SQIVND (reference sequence). Germline trimming cut 4 bases from V and 6 bases from J; bases unmatched to any gene: 7. The chain's CDR3 is CASSTGTGWPEQYF. Here the CDR3 DNA reads TGTGCCAGTAGTACCGGGACAGGGTGGCCCGAGCAGTACTTC.

This rearrangement joins TRBV13 to TRBJ1-2, with TRBD1 identical over 9 bases. Looked up from germline, CDR1 is PRHDT and CDR2 is FYEKMQ (reference sequence). V lost 0 bases to trimming and J lost 4 bases; unmatched junction nucleotides: 3. This CDR3 region has 15 residues. The CDR3 DNA reads TGTGCCAGCAGCTTAGGCGGACAGGGGATCTATGGCTACACCTTC. Translated: CASSLGGQGIYGYTF.

The CDR3 sequence: CASSVGPGLGQPQHF. CDR3 coding DNA: TGTGCCAGCAGCGTAGGGCCAGGGCTCGGACAGCCCCAGCATTTT. This chain links TRBV9 with TRBJ1-5; D might be TRBD1 (5 bases). V lost 0 bases, J lost 7 bases, and 14 bases lay in between. Germline V lookup: CDR1 SGDLS, CDR2 YYNGEE. This CDR3 has 15 amino acids.

Concerning this clone: One end of the junction varies from germline; a read error may be responsible. The chain joins TRBV7-9 to TRBJ1-5; D gene ambiguous. The CDR3 is made up of 17 amino acids. Germline loops: CDR1 SEHNR, CDR2 FQNEAQ (reference sequence). The CDR3 region has the DNA TGTTCCAGCAGCAATTCCCTCGGTGAGGGAGGCAATCAGCCCCAGCATTTT. The encoded protein is CSSSNSLGEGGNQPQHF.

This clone is a singleton in its sample. This sample includes further DNA sequences coding for the same CDR3. V gene TRBV7-3 combines with J gene TRBJ2-5; maybe TRBD1 (6 bases). V dropped 5 bases and J dropped 7 bases, with 11 bases sitting between them. The CDR3 consists of 12 residues. Germline lookup yields CDR1 SGHTA and CDR2 FQGTGA. The CDR3 bases are TGTGCCAGCAGCGAGGGGGTCGGGACCCAGTACTTC. This sequence encodes CASSEGVGTQYF.

V is TRBV15 and J is TRBJ2-1, with 9 positions matching TRBD2. This CDR3 spans 16 amino acids. CDR1 and CDR2 (germline): LNHNV, YYDKDF (reference sequence). Trimming removed 1 base from V and 6 bases from J; junction bases left unmatched: 7. The CDR3 sequence: CATSRGALREGNEQFF. CDR3 DNA: TGTGCCACCAGCAGAGGGGCTTTGCGGGAGGGCAATGAGCAGTTCTTC.

The gene calls are TRBV7-2 and TRBJ2-5; 8 nucleotides match TRBD1. The assigned J gene may be wrong: the sequence end matches TRBJ2-7 better. The germline V gene encodes CDR1 SGHTA and CDR2 FQGNSA. The CDR3 runs 14 residues. The chain's CDR3 is CASSLQPGGDEQYF. The CDR3 DNA reads TGTGCCAGCAGCCTTCAGCCAGGGGGCGACGAGCAGTACTTC.

This clone occurred once. V and J are TRBV18 and TRBJ2-7; possible D gene TRBD1, 5 bases. V lost 1 base, J lost 0 bases, and 10 bases lay in between. The CDR3 has 15 amino acids. CDR1 KGHSH and CDR2 LQKENI come from the germline V gene. Written as DNA, the CDR3 is TGTGCCAGCTCACCACGACTGGACACCTCCTACGAGCAGTACTTC. Amino acid sequence: CASSPRLDTSYEQYF.

This chain uses TRBV28 with TRBJ1-6; D uncertain. Germline V gene data show CDR1 as MDHEN and CDR2 as SYDVKM. V lost 2 bases and J lost 6, with 8 bases in between. CDR3 size: 14 residues. In nucleotides, the CDR3 is TGTGCCAGCAGTTTAGAAGAGAGTAATTCACCCCTCCACTTT. This codes for CASSLEESNSPLHF.

This chain uses TRBV7-9 with TRBJ2-1; D is perhaps TRBD2 (6 bases). The germline V gene has CDR1 SEHNR and CDR2 FQNEAQ (reference sequence). Trimming left V 6 bases short and J 5 bases short, with 11 bases between. The CDR3 is 13 residues long. This chain's CDR3 is CASRTGLNNEQFF. The CDR3 DNA is TGTGCCAGCAGAACGGGACTCAACAATGAGCAGTTCTTC.

The sample holds a few counts of this clone. This chain links TRBV7-8 with TRBJ1-4; D gene uncertain. Germline-derived CDR1 and CDR2 are SGHVS and FQNEAQ. V was cut by 0 bases and J by 7 bases, with 12 bases left in between. The CDR3 spans 15 residues. The DNA of the CDR3 is TGTGCCAGCAGCTTAGCGAACGTAGGCGGTGAAAAACTGTTTTTT. It encodes CASSLANVGGEKLFF. Supplemented by reference TRBV7-8 and TRBJ1-4, the full variable domain reads GAGVSQSPRYKVAKRGQDVALRCDPISGHVSLFWYQQALGQGPEFLTYFQNEAQLDKSGLPSDRFFAERPEGSVSTLKIQRTQQEDSAVYLCASSLANVGGEKLFFGSGTQLSVL.

The chain carries TRBV6-6 and TRBJ2-5, with 8 bases fitting TRBD1. There are 13 residues in the CDR3. With V trimmed by 6 bases and J by 5 bases, 5 bases remained unmatched. Germline V gene lookup returns CDR1 MNHNY and CDR2 SVGAGI (reference sequence). The CDR3: CASSLNRGETQYF. Here the CDR3 DNA reads TGTGCCAGCAGCCTAAACAGGGGGGAGACCCAGTACTTC.

The sample holds one count of this clone. This chain links TRBV6-5 with TRBJ2-7; 7 bases fit TRBD2. Trimming at V came to 0 bases and at J to 3 bases, leaving 5 bases not matched to a gene. This CDR3 is 15 amino acids long. Germline values: CDR1 MNHEY, CDR2 SVGAGI. CDR3 sequence: CASSYSSGLVYEQYF. CDR3 coding DNA: TGTGCCAGCAGTTACTCTAGCGGGCTGGTCTACGAGCAGTACTTC.

This chain links TRBV30 with TRBJ1-2; D may be TRBD1 (5 bases). The V gene lost 5 bases and the J gene lost 8 bases, with 18 bases spanning the gap. Germline CDR1 GTSNPN, CDR2 SVGIG (reference sequence). The CDR3 runs 13 residues. The CDR3 DNA sequence: TGTGCCTGGGGTCTTGGGGCCCTGGGCGGCTACACCTTC. This sequence encodes CAWGLGALGGYTF.

In DNA form, the CDR3 reads TGTGCCAGCGAGGGACTAGCGAAAGAGCAGTTCTTC. Encoded protein: CASEGLAKEQFF. The chain links TRBV28 to TRBJ2-1; 10 bases agree with TRBD2. Trimming at V came to 8 bases and at J to 10 bases, leaving 5 bases not matched to a gene. The CDR3 consists of 12 residues. Per germline, CDR1 MDHEN and CDR2 SYDVKM.

The genes are TRBV30 and TRBJ2-3, with 9 positions matching TRBD2. CDR1 GTSNPN and CDR2 SVGIG come from the germline V gene (reference sequence). The V segment lost 3 bases and the J segment 10 bases; nucleotides outside the gene matches: 8. CDR3 length: 13 residues. Written as DNA, the CDR3 is TGTGCCTGGAGCGTACGCGGGGGGGCTGCGCAGTATTTT. This gives the protein CAWSVRGGAAQYF.

The rearrangement joins TRBV7-2 to TRBJ1-2; D is possibly TRBD1 (6 bases). Germline lookup yields CDR1 SGHTA and CDR2 FQGNSA. V gave up 6 bases and J gave up 3 bases, with 11 bases separating them. This CDR3 has 13 amino acids. The CDR3 region has the DNA TGTGCCAGCAGTCAGGACAGATACTATGGCTACACCTTC. As protein: CASSQDRYYGYTF. The full variable domain, its missing parts supplied by reference TRBV7-2 and TRBJ1-2, is GAGVSQSPSNKVTEKGKDVELRCDPISGHTALYWYRQSLGQGLEFLIYFQGNSAPDKSGLPSDRFSAERTGGSVSTLTIQRTQQEDSAVYLCASSQDRYYGYTFGSGTRLTVV.